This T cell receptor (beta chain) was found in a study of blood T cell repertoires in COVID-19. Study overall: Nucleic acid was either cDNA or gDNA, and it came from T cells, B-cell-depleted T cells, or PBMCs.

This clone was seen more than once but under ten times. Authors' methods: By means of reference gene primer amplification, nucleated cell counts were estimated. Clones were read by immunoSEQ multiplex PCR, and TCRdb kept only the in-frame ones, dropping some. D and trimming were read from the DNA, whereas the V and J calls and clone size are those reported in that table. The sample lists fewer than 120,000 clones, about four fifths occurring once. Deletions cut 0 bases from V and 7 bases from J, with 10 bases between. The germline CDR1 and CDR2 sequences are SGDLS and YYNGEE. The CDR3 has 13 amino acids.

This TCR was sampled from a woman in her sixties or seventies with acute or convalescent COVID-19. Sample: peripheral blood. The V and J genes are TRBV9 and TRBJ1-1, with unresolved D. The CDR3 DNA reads TGTGCCAGCAGCGTAGCAGGCGATCTTGAAGCTTTCTTT. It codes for CASSVAGDLEAFF.